The 6 T cell receptor beta chains below were found in one sample sequenced in a study of blood T cell repertoires in COVID-19. Data came from immunoSEQ multiplex PCR; TCRdb stores just in-frame clones and leaves some out. This table holds 150,000 to 200,000 clones, more than 75% found once. Sequencing used peripheral blood. These receptors came from a human donor in a cohort sampled during active COVID-19.

This sequence joins TRBV5-4 and TRBJ2-1; 11 nucleotides align to TRBD2. The CDR3 is 15 amino acids. Germline V lookup: CDR1 SGHNT, CDR2 YYREEE (reference sequence). Trimming removed 3 bases from V and 8 bases from J; junction bases left unmatched: 7. CDR3 nucleotide sequence: TGTGCCAGCAGCTCCCTAGCGGGGGGCAGAGATGAGCAGTTCTTC. It translates to CASSSLAGGRDEQFF.

The chain has TRBV29-1 and TRBJ2-7, with D perhaps matching TRBD1 (6 bases). CDR3 length: 12 amino acids. The V gene's germline CDR1 is SQVTM and CDR2 ANQGSEA. The V end lost 6 bases, the J end lost 2 bases, and 11 bases lay between the germline ends. In nucleotides, the CDR3 is TGCAGCGTGAGGGGGAACACCTACGAGCAGTACTTC. This translates into CSVRGNTYEQYF.

CDR3 region: CASSQMHPGGYNEQFF. The CDR3 DNA sequence: TGTGCCAGCAGCCAAATGCACCCGGGGGGATACAATGAGCAGTTCTTC. The genes are TRBV3-1 (or the pseudogene TRBV3-2) and TRBJ2-1; 7 bases are a match to TRBD2. This CDR3 contains 16 residues. The germline gives CDR1 LGHDT, CDR2 YNNKEL (reference sequence). The J segment lost 4 bases and the V segment lost 2 bases, leaving 8 bases of the junction unmatched.

The V and J genes are TRBV7-9 and TRBJ1-2; D gene unclear. The ends were cut back, 2 bases at V and 6 bases at J, with 13 bases in the middle. The CDR3 totals 14 residues. The germline CDR1 and CDR2 sequences are SEHNR and FQNEAQ (reference sequence). The CDR3: CASSLSAGIDGYTF. The CDR3 nucleotides read TGTGCCAGCAGCTTAAGCGCGGGGATCGATGGCTACACCTTC. The full variable domain, its missing parts supplied by reference TRBV7-9 and TRBJ1-2, is DTGVSQNPRHKITKRGQNVTFRCDPISEHNRLYWYRQTLGQGPEFLTYFQNEAQLEKSRLLSDRFSAERPKGSFSTLEIQRTEQGDSAMYLCASSLSAGIDGYTFGSGTRLTVV.

The V call is TRBV10-2, the J call TRBJ2-5; no firm D call. The V end was cut by 6 bases, the J end by 5 bases, with 7 bases between. The CDR3 covers 11 residues. Germline CDR1 and CDR2: WSHSY and SAAADI. Here the CDR3 reads CASRSSETQYF. The CDR3 region has the DNA TGCGCCAGCAGGAGTTCGGAGACCCAGTACTTC.

The chain combines TRBV7-2 with TRBJ1-1; the match to TRBD1 covers 7 bases. Per the germline V gene, CDR1 is SGHTA and CDR2 is FQGNSA. V lost 3 bases and J lost 4; bases outside the gene matches: 5. The CDR3 is 14 amino acids. CDR3 loop: CASSFQGDGTEAFF. DNA of the CDR3: TGTGCCAGCAGCTTCCAGGGGGACGGCACTGAAGCTTTCTTT.